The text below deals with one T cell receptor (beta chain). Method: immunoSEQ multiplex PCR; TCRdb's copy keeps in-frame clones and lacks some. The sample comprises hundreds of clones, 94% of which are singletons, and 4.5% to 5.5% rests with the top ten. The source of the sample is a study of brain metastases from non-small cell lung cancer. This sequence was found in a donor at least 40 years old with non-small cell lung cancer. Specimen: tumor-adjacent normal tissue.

The CDR3 spells CATSSLTGGFHEQYF. The CDR3 DNA reads TGTGCCACCAGCAGTTTGACAGGGGGCTTCCACGAGCAGTACTTC. The chain combines TRBV15 with TRBJ2-7; TRBD1 matches at 10 bases. This CDR3 region has 15 residues. J lost 5 bases, V lost 3 bases, and 7 bases had no gene match. Per germline, CDR1 LNHNV and CDR2 YYDKDF (reference sequence).